This T cell receptor (beta chain) was identified during a study of T cell changes during pregnancy in multiple sclerosis. Only in-frame clones appear in the TCRdb table, and some are missing; sequencing was by immunoSEQ multiplex PCR. The repertoire includes under 120,000 clones, 91% of them detected once, and roughly 3.5% sits in the top ten. The ends were cut back, 4 bases at V and 1 base at J, with 13 bases in the middle. Per the germline V gene, CDR1 is SNHLY and CDR2 is FYNNEI. This CDR3 has 15 amino acids. The sequence was obtained from a female donor with multiple sclerosis, enrolled in a pregnancy study. V gene TRBV2 combines with J gene TRBJ1-1; TRBD1 might be the D (5 bases). The sample in question was peripheral blood, obtained after pregnancy. CDR3 in amino acids: CASSGDYTGNTEAFF. The CDR3 bases are TGTGCCAGCAGTGGCGATTATACAGGGAACACTGAAGCTTTCTTT.